These T cell receptor beta chains were read from a single sample in a study of early T cells in non-severe SARS-CoV-2 infection. From the 5' RACE reads, TCRdb called clonotypes with MiXCR, one entry per CDR3 protein. The data contain approximately 57,000 distinct CDR3 sequences, around 12% of them singletons. The sequencing sample was made of whole blood. Receptors were obtained from an adult who was a healthcare worker with PCR-confirmed SARS-CoV-2 infection or an uninfected control (not recorded which). Both conserved end residues are part of each CDR3. The order of the fields is CDR3 DNA, CDR3 protein, V gene, D gene, J gene, clone size. The D gene is left open where the match is weak. A row's size may be missing; if present it is once, few, many or a size class.

DNA: TGTGCCAGCCGGCCCCGGAGGGATAATAGCAATCAGCCCCAGCATTTT
CDR3: CASRPRRDNSNQPQHF
V: TRBV6-1
D: NA
J: TRBJ1-5
size: many

DNA: TGTGCCAGCAGCTTCCGGGTCGGGGGCTACGAGCAGTACTTC
CDR3: CASSFRVGGYEQYF
V: TRBV7-9
D: NA
J: TRBJ2-7
size: NA

DNA: TGTGCCTGGAGTGTAGGGGGGCATTTGGGACCTAATGAAAAACTGTTTTTT
CDR3: CAWSVGGHLGPNEKLFF
V: TRBV30
D: NA
J: TRBJ1-4
size: NA

DNA: TGTGCCAGCAAACCAGGGGGGGGAGAGACCCAGTACTTC
CDR3: CASKPGGGETQYF
V: TRBV12-3/TRBV12-4
D: NA
J: TRBJ2-5
size: many

DNA: TGTGCCAGCAGCCCCGGACAGCTCTACGAGCAGTACTTC
CDR3: CASSPGQLYEQYF
V: TRBV3-1
D: NA
J: TRBJ2-7
size: NA

DNA: TGCGCCAGCAGTGTGACAGGGAGTAAAGATGGCTACACCTTC
CDR3: CASSVTGSKDGYTF
V: TRBV10-2
D: TRBD1
J: TRBJ1-2
size: NA

DNA: TGTGCCAGCAGTTACCGCCGGGACTCCACTGAAGCTTTCTTT
CDR3: CASSYRRDSTEAFF
V: TRBV6-5
D: NA
J: TRBJ1-1
size: many

DNA: TGTGCCAGCAGCCCCAGGGGGCAGGGCACTGAAGCTTTCTTT
CDR3: CASSPRGQGTEAFF
V: TRBV5-6
D: TRBD1
J: TRBJ1-1
size: few

DNA: TGTGCCACCACCCGGACAGGGGAGCTTAGCAATGAGCAGTTCTTC
CDR3: CATTRTGELSNEQFF
V: TRBV6-1
D: TRBD1
J: TRBJ2-1
size: few

DNA: TGTGCCAGCAGCCTTCGGACAGCTAATTCACCCCTCCACTTT
CDR3: CASSLRTANSPLHF
V: TRBV3-1
D: NA
J: TRBJ1-6
size: NA

DNA: TGTGCCAGCAGCTTAGTGGGACAGCACAATGAGCAGTTCTTC
CDR3: CASSLVGQHNEQFF
V: TRBV7-9
D: TRBD1
J: TRBJ2-1
size: many

DNA: TGTGCCAGCAGCTTCCCCTCAGCGGGGGTCGAGACCCAGTACTTC
CDR3: CASSFPSAGVETQYF
V: TRBV7-9
D: TRBD2
J: TRBJ2-5
size: NA

DNA: TGCGCCAGCAGCTCTCTGACAGGCGCAAGGTACGAGCAGTACTTC
CDR3: CASSSLTGARYEQYF
V: TRBV4-3
D: NA
J: TRBJ2-7
size: few

DNA: TGTGCCAGCAGTTCCCGGGACGGGAGCAATCAGCCCCAGCATTTT
CDR3: CASSSRDGSNQPQHF
V: TRBV27
D: NA
J: TRBJ1-5
size: few

DNA: TGCGCCAGCAGCCCCCTAGGGGACTACGGTCCAAGAGATACGCAGTATTTT
CDR3: CASSPLGDYGPRDTQYF
V: TRBV4-3
D: TRBD2
J: TRBJ2-3
size: NA

DNA: TGTGCCTCCGGGTCCACTGAAGCTTTCTTT
CDR3: CASGSTEAFF
V: TRBV12-3/TRBV12-4
D: NA
J: TRBJ1-1
size: NA

DNA: TGTGCCAGCCAACAGGAGGGACTCACCTCCTATAATTCACCCCTCCACTTT
CDR3: CASQQEGLTSYNSPLHF
V: TRBV7-9
D: NA
J: TRBJ1-6
size: NA

DNA: TGTGCCAGCAGCCTAACCCGCAATGAGCAGTTCTTC
CDR3: CASSLTRNEQFF
V: TRBV11-2
D: NA
J: TRBJ2-1
size: medium-sized

DNA: TGTGCCAGCAGCTTAGGACTAGCGGGGTATGAGCAGTTCTTC
CDR3: CASSLGLAGYEQFF
V: TRBV12-3/TRBV12-4
D: TRBD2
J: TRBJ2-1
size: few

DNA: TGCGCCAGCAGCGCGGGAGCAACTAATGAAAAACTGTTTTTT
CDR3: CASSAGATNEKLFF
V: TRBV5-1
D: NA
J: TRBJ1-4
size: many

DNA: TGCAGTGCTAGTGATGGGCAGACAACTAATGAAAAACTGTTTTTT
CDR3: CSASDGQTTNEKLFF
V: TRBV20-1
D: NA
J: TRBJ1-4
size: few

DNA: TGTGCCAGCAGTTATTATGACCTACACTACTATGGCTACACCTTC
CDR3: CASSYYDLHYYGYTF
V: TRBV12-3/TRBV12-4
D: NA
J: TRBJ1-2
size: NA